This T cell receptor beta chain stems from a study of T cell responses to AZD1222 COVID-19 vaccine. Produced via immunoSEQ multiplex PCR; TCRdb's table is partial and in-frame only. Among under 85,000 clones listed, nearly 90% were seen once. Looked up from germline, CDR1 is MNHEY and CDR2 is SVGEGT. V trimming: 4 bases; J trimming: 8 bases; junction bases outside the gene matches: 11. The length of the CDR3 is 15 residues. Remarks on this clone: Its antigen is not known.

Findings and caveats of the study: Only five to seven AZD1222 recipients were seropositive at baseline.

The genes are TRBV6-2 or TRBV6-3 and TRBJ2-1, with 7 bases identical to TRBD2. This specimen was peripheral blood, taken on day 0 of AZD1222 vaccination. This clonotype originated in an adult in good health. CDR3 loop: CASSSAGPAGDEQFF. The CDR3, as DNA: TGTGCCAGCAGTTCAGCGGGCCCTGCGGGGGATGAGCAGTTCTTC.